Listed below are T cell receptor beta chains from one sample, sequenced in a study of beta chain features in type 1 diabetes. The assay was immunoSEQ multiplex PCR, and TCRdb's table has in-frame clones only and misses some. Of around 300,000 clones detected, about 8.5% appear once; the ten largest clones hold more than 1%. Sample: central memory CD4+ T cells from blood. These receptors were taken from a woman between 18 and 29 years old in good health. Both conserved end residues are part of each CDR3. A D gene is named only where the DNA matches it firmly. A clone size is listed for some rows: how often the clone was seen (once, few, many), or a class if it is expanded.

j_call: TRBJ2-2; d_call: -; v_call: TRBV4-3; clone_size: -; cdr3_nt: TGCGCCAGCAGCCAAGAGGTCCAGGGGGAGGGCACCGGGGAGCTGTTTTTT; cdr3_aa: CASSQEVQGEGTGELFF
j_call: TRBJ2-1; d_call: -; v_call: TRBV6-6; clone_size: -; cdr3_nt: TGTGCCAGCAGTTACGCTGCGACAAGACATGAGCAGTTCTTC; cdr3_aa: CASSYAATRHEQFF
j_call: TRBJ2-7; d_call: -; v_call: TRBV27; clone_size: few; cdr3_nt: TGTGCCAGCAGTTTGCGGGGTGCCTATTACGAGCAGTACTTC; cdr3_aa: CASSLRGAYYEQYF
j_call: TRBJ2-5; d_call: TRBD1; v_call: TRBV2; clone_size: few; cdr3_nt: TGTGCCAGCAACCCCGGACAGGGCCAAGAGACCCAGTACTTC; cdr3_aa: CASNPGQGQETQYF
j_call: TRBJ1-1; d_call: TRBD1; v_call: TRBV11-2; clone_size: -; cdr3_nt: TGTGCCAGCAGCTCGCTTACAGGGGCGGGTAGAGCTTTCTTT; cdr3_aa: CASSSLTGAGRAFF
j_call: TRBJ2-1; d_call: -; v_call: TRBV5-4; clone_size: -; cdr3_nt: TGTGCCAGCAGCCACCCGGGTGCCGAGCAGTTCTTC; cdr3_aa: CASSHPGAEQFF
j_call: TRBJ1-5; d_call: TRBD1; v_call: TRBV6-1; clone_size: few; cdr3_nt: TGTGCCAGCAGTGAAGCCGGACAGGGGTGGCCTAGCAATCAGCCCCAGCATTTT; cdr3_aa: CASSEAGQGWPSNQPQHF
j_call: TRBJ1-4; d_call: TRBD1; v_call: TRBV30; clone_size: few; cdr3_nt: TGTGCCTGGAGCAAGACAGGGGGAAAGGAAAAACTGTTTTTT; cdr3_aa: CAWSKTGGKEKLFF
j_call: TRBJ2-2; d_call: -; v_call: TRBV18; clone_size: -; cdr3_nt: TGTGCCAGCTCACCAACTTCTACAGGACGGGCCGGGGAGCTGTTTTTT; cdr3_aa: CASSPTSTGRAGELFF
j_call: TRBJ2-5; d_call: -; v_call: TRBV7-3; clone_size: -; cdr3_nt: TGTGCCAGCAGTTCCGACAGGCAAGAGACCCAGTACTTC; cdr3_aa: CASSSDRQETQYF
j_call: TRBJ2-5; d_call: -; v_call: TRBV20-1; clone_size: few; cdr3_nt: TGCAGTGCTAGTCCAGAGACCCAGTACTTC; cdr3_aa: CSASPETQYF
j_call: TRBJ2-3; d_call: -; v_call: TRBV29-1; clone_size: many; cdr3_nt: TGCAGCTCCGGATACACAGATACGCAGTATTTT; cdr3_aa: CSSGYTDTQYF
j_call: TRBJ2-6; d_call: -; v_call: TRBV19; clone_size: many; cdr3_nt: TGTGCCAGTATACGCTCTGGGGCCAACGTCCTGACTTTC; cdr3_aa: CASIRSGANVLTF
j_call: TRBJ2-7; d_call: TRBD2; v_call: TRBV18; clone_size: -; cdr3_nt: TGTGCCAGCTCACCATCGGCGGGAGGGCCGTCCTACGAGCAGTACTTC; cdr3_aa: CASSPSAGGPSYEQYF
j_call: TRBJ1-2; d_call: -; v_call: TRBV30; clone_size: few; cdr3_nt: TGTGCCTGGAAGGTAGGGCCAGGAAACGGCTACACCTTC; cdr3_aa: CAWKVGPGNGYTF
j_call: TRBJ1-2; d_call: -; v_call: TRBV20-1; clone_size: -; cdr3_nt: TGCAGTGCTAGGGAGGGATATGGCTACACCTTC; cdr3_aa: CSAREGYGYTF
j_call: TRBJ2-4; d_call: -; v_call: TRBV13; clone_size: -; cdr3_nt: TGTGCCAGCACCTCTACCAGATTAGCCAAAAACATTCAGTACTTC; cdr3_aa: CASTSTRLAKNIQYF
j_call: TRBJ2-5; d_call: TRBD1; v_call: TRBV4-3; clone_size: -; cdr3_nt: TGCGCCAGCAGCCAAAGGACAGGGAGAGAGACCCAGTACTTC; cdr3_aa: CASSQRTGRETQYF
j_call: TRBJ2-7; d_call: TRBD1; v_call: TRBV27; clone_size: -; cdr3_nt: TGTGCCAGCACTCCGAGATCCAATGACAGGGCCTACGAGCAGTACTTC; cdr3_aa: CASTPRSNDRAYEQYF
j_call: TRBJ2-3; d_call: TRBD2; v_call: TRBV7-2; clone_size: many; cdr3_nt: TGTGCCAGCAGTACCCAGCCTAGCGGGAACACAGATACGCAGTATTTT; cdr3_aa: CASSTQPSGNTDTQYF
j_call: TRBJ2-1; d_call: TRBD2; v_call: TRBV5-1; clone_size: few; cdr3_nt: TGCGCCAGCAGGCCCCTCGGGACTAGCGGGAATGAGCAGTTCTTC; cdr3_aa: CASRPLGTSGNEQFF
j_call: TRBJ2-2; d_call: -; v_call: TRBV9; clone_size: few; cdr3_nt: TGTGCCAGCAGCGTAGGGGTGCGTACGAACACCGGGGAGCTGTTTTTT; cdr3_aa: CASSVGVRTNTGELFF
j_call: TRBJ2-7; d_call: -; v_call: TRBV30; clone_size: -; cdr3_nt: TGTGCCTGGAGTTCCTTACCCCCCTACGAGCAGTACTTC; cdr3_aa: CAWSSLPPYEQYF
j_call: TRBJ2-5; d_call: -; v_call: TRBV7-2; clone_size: few; cdr3_nt: TGTGCCAGCAGCTTAGGGGCACAGCGGGCACAAGAGACCCAGTACTTC; cdr3_aa: CASSLGAQRAQETQYF
j_call: TRBJ2-5; d_call: -; v_call: TRBV7-7; clone_size: -; cdr3_nt: TGTGCCAGCAGCCCGTCGACAGTCCAAGAGACCCAGTACTTC; cdr3_aa: CASSPSTVQETQYF